Presented here are 3 T cell receptor beta chains from one specimen sequenced in a study of regulatory T cells in long-lasting Graves disease. CDR3 regions were amplified by Arm-PCR using iRepertoire HTBI primers to build TCR beta libraries. One entry per CDR3 protein results from TCRdb running MiXCR on the multiplex PCR reads. This sample has approximately 480,000 distinct CDR3 sequences; around 15% occur once, and the top ten carry roughly an eighth. Described time point: newly diagnosed GD, antithyroid drugs for less than 3 months. There was RNA extracted from PBMCs, and the TCR library was made from it. These data were likewise used in another study, on T cells in Graves' hyperthyroidism and ophthalmopathy.

The sequencing used peripheral blood mononuclear cells (PBMCs), collected at new diagnosis, from a patient treated with antithyroid drugs. Receptor source: a man aged 35 to 55 with Graves disease.

V and J are TRBV7-6 and TRBJ2-3; 13 bases align to TRBD2. The germline CDR1 and CDR2 sequences are SGHVS and FNYEAQ. The CDR3 covers 18 residues. Trimming removed 2 bases from V and 3 bases from J; junction bases left unmatched: 8. CDR3 amino acids: CASSLRAGTSGITDTQYF. CDR3 in DNA: TGTGCCAGCAGCTTAAGAGCCGGGACTAGCGGGATTACAGATACGCAGTATTTT.

Ten or more counts support this clonotype. The chain employs TRBV27 and TRBJ2-1; D ambiguous. CDR3 size: 15 residues. V was pared by 2 bases and J by 0 bases, with 8 bases between. CDR1 is MNHEY, CDR2 SMNVEV, per germline (reference sequence). Here the CDR3 reads CASSLGPPSYNEQFF. Here the CDR3 DNA reads TGTGCCAGCAGTTTAGGGCCACCCTCCTACAATGAGCAGTTCTTC.

This clonotype has a count of ten or more. The CDR3 nucleotides read TGTGCCAGCAAGGCGGGAGATAACTACAATGAGCAGTTCTTC. Its translation is CASKAGDNYNEQFF. J is TRBJ2-1 and V is TRBV2; 7 bases align to TRBD2. Germline trimming cut 7 bases from V and 3 bases from J; bases unmatched to any gene: 6. Germline V CDR1 and CDR2: SNHLY, FYNNEI. The CDR3 extends over 14 amino acids.